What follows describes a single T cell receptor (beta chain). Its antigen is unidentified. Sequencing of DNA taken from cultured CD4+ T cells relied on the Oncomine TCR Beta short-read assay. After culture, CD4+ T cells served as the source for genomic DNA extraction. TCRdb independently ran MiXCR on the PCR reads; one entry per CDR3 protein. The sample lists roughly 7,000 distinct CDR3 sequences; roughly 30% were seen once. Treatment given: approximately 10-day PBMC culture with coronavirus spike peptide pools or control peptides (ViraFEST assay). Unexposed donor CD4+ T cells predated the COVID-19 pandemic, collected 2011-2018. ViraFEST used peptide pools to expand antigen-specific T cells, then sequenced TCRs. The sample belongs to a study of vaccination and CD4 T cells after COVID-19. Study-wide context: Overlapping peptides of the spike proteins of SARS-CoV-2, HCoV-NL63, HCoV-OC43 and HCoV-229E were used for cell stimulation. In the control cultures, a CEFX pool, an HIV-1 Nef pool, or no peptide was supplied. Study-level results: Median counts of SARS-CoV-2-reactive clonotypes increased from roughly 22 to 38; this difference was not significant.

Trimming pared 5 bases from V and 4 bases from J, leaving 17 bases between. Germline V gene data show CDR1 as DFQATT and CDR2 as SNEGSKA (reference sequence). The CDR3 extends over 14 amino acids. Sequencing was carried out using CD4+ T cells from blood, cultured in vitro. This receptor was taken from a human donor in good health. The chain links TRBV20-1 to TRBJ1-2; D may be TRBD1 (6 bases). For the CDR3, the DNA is TGCAGTGCTCAGGGGTCCACATGGGGCTATGGCTACACCTTC. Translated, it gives CSAQGSTWGYGYTF.